This T cell receptor beta chain was sequenced for a study of neurological immune-mediated disorders. Via MiXCR, TCRdb re-called the 5' RACE reads, giving one row per CDR3 protein. This table has tens of thousands of distinct CDR3 sequences, around 11% appearing once. The CDR3 has 14 amino acids. The germline V and J ends were trimmed by 0 bases and 8 bases, with 14 bases remaining between them. Germline-derived CDR1 and CDR2 are SGDLS and YYNGEE. This clonotype was counted ten times or more. Noted time point: longitudinal time-point 1 (baseline). The receptor was derived from a male donor with HTLV-1-associated myelopathy (HAM/TSP). This sequence joins TRBV9 and TRBJ1-2, with D perhaps matching TRBD1 (5 bases). Sequencing was performed on PBMCs. The chain's CDR3 is CASSVDEGAWGYTF. In DNA form, the CDR3 reads TGTGCCAGCAGCGTAGACGAAGGGGCGTGGGGCTACACCTTC.